This is a list of T cell receptor beta chains from one sample in a study of cytomegalovirus exposure and HLA in healthy donors. Clones were read by immunoSEQ multiplex PCR, and TCRdb kept only the in-frame ones, dropping some. The sample holds approximately 140,000 clones; about three fifths are singletons and the top ten take about 7.1%. Source material: PBMCs. These receptors all come from an older woman in good health and CMV-seropositive. Each CDR3 is given with its conserved first and last residue. The size field is filled for only some rows; it gives once, few, many or a size class.

j_call | v_call | cdr3_length | clone_size | cdr3_aa
TRBJ1-6 | TRBV9 | 15 | once | CASSPRQGNNSPLHF
TRBJ2-7 | TRBV6-6 | 16 | NA | CASSSPPRTGDAEQYF
TRBJ2-7 | TRBV5-8 | 14 | NA | CASSHRLSSYEQYF
TRBJ2-7 | TRBV7-9 | 13 | few | CASSMADSYEQYF
TRBJ2-1 | TRBV7-2 | 13 | NA | CASSFSGYNEQFF
TRBJ1-4 | TRBV2 | 13 | NA | CASKRTPNEKLFF
TRBJ2-5 | TRBV28 | 14 | NA | CASSPRTVQETQYF
TRBJ2-7 | TRBV19 | 13 | NA | CASSATPTYEQYF
TRBJ1-1 | TRBV5-4 | 13 | few | CASSFQGGTEAFF
TRBJ1-6 | TRBV7-9 | 13 | NA | CASSATNNSPLHF
TRBJ2-7 | TRBV15 | 15 | NA | CATSRDLSREHEQYF
TRBJ2-7 | TRBV7-9 | 14 | few | CASSKQEYSYEQYF
TRBJ2-7 | TRBV28 | 15 | NA | CASSLTPGRDNEQYF
TRBJ1-4 | TRBV6-6 | 14 | NA | CASSYQGGDEKLFF
TRBJ2-4 | TRBV6-5 | 13 | few | CASSYRRGNIQYF
TRBJ1-2 | TRBV27 | 19 | NA | CASSLFPPGQAIANYGYTF
TRBJ2-1 | TRBV7-3 | 20 | once | CARPTPTWDMGLSDYNEQFF
TRBJ2-3 | TRBV9 | 16 | NA | CASSPGGVTSTDTQYF